This T cell receptor (beta chain) was obtained from a study of blood T cell repertoires in COVID-19. Study in general: Donors in the United States, Italy and Spain gave samples during acute or convalescent COVID-19. Sources were T cells, B-cell-depleted T cells, or PBMCs; the material itself was cDNA or gDNA.

Per the original methods: Using reference gene primer amplification, nucleated cell counts were estimated. Profiling relied on immunoSEQ multiplex PCR, and the TCRdb table lists in-frame clones only, not all of them. The V and J calls and clone size come from that table; D and trimming were worked out from the DNA. The repertoire has hundreds of thousands of clones, just over 85% of them found once; the top ten carry 1.4%. Sequencing was performed on peripheral blood. The source is a woman in her twenties or thirties with active or convalescent COVID-19.

Here the CDR3 DNA reads TGTGCCAGCATGGGGCGGGGTAGCGGGAGCACCGGGGAGCTGTTTTTT. This gives the protein CASMGRGSGSTGELFF. This chain joins TRBV7-2 and TRBJ2-2; 9 positions agree with TRBD2. The length of the CDR3 is 16 residues. With 7 bases clipped from V and 4 bases from J, the junction kept 10 bases outside the gene matches. Germline V lookup: CDR1 SGHTA, CDR2 FQGNSA.